These 21 T cell receptor beta chains came from one sample sequenced in a study of beta chain features in type 1 diabetes. The study's findings and limits: In all four CD4+ subsets, TCRB CDR3 length was significantly, moderately reduced in type 1 diabetes.

What these receptors recognize is not known. What was sequenced were expressed TCRB transcripts, since all of the isolated RNA had been reverse transcribed. Measured with immunoSEQ multiplex PCR; TCRdb has only the in-frame clones, and not every one. The table lists some 350,000 clones, approximately 15% of them singletons. The sequenced sample was naive CD4+ T cells from blood. The receptors derive from a woman between 18 and 29 years old with type 1 diabetes.

The CDR3 loop reads CASREGAVAYEQYF. CDR3 coding DNA: TGCGCCAGCAGAGAGGGGGCCGTGGCCTACGAGCAGTACTTC. The chain combines TRBV5-1 with TRBJ2-7; TRBD1 matches at 7 bases. The V gene's germline CDR1 is SGHRS and CDR2 YFSETQ. J gave up 2 bases and V 5 bases, and 7 bases lay outside the gene matches. The CDR3 is made up of 14 amino acids.

This clone was seen a few times. At one end the junction does not follow the germline gene, possibly because of a read error. This chain links TRBV5-1 with TRBJ2-2; D possibly corresponds to TRBD2 (5 bases). Looked up from germline, CDR1 is SGHRS and CDR2 is YFSETQ. This CDR3 has 15 amino acids. The CDR3 sequence: CASSQSGLPTEELFF. For the CDR3, the DNA is TGCGCCAGCAGCCAGAGCGGACTGCCTACCGAGGAGCTGTTTTTT.

Details on this clone: The same CDR3 can be traced to other DNA sequences in this sample. The chain links TRBV15 to TRBJ2-7; 9 bases map to TRBD1. From germline, CDR1 is LNHNV and CDR2 YYDKDF (reference sequence). Trimming at V came to 3 bases and at J to 3 bases, leaving 0 bases not matched to a gene. The CDR3 is 13 amino acids. The CDR3 bases are TGTGCCACCAGCAGGGACAGGGGCTACGAGCAGTACGTC. Translation: CATSRDRGYEQYV.

This clone occurred a few times. As DNA, the CDR3 is TGCGCCAGCAGCTTGGCCACGGGAGGGGTCCAAGAGACCCAGTACTTC. Amino acid sequence: CASSLATGGVQETQYF. The chain employs TRBV5-1 and TRBJ2-5, with 8 bases aligning to TRBD2. CDR3 length equals 16 residues. CDR1 and CDR2 (germline): SGHRS, YFSETQ. J lost 1 base, V lost 0 bases, and 5 bases had no gene match.

This clone has a handful of counts. The chain uses TRBV30 and TRBJ1-5; tentatively, D is TRBD1 (5 bases). This CDR3 region has 18 residues. Trimming shortened V by 3 bases and J by 10 bases, and 31 bases separated the two germline ends. Germline V gene sequence: CDR1 GTSNPN, CDR2 SVGIG (reference sequence). CDR3 sequence (DNA): TGTGCCTGGAGCCCAAACCCCTTCGACAGAGCCCGGAGGGTTCCCCAGCATTTT. Translating gives CAWSPNPFDRARRVPQHF.

V gene TRBV6-1 combines with J gene TRBJ2-3, with TRBD2 identical over 9 bases. CDR3 size: 14 residues. Losses at the gene ends were 5 bases for V and 5 bases for J; bases not matched to a gene: 5. Germline V gene lookup returns CDR1 MNHNS and CDR2 SASEGT. The CDR3 sequence is CASSRSGRLDTQYF. The CDR3 coding sequence is TGTGCCAGCAGTAGGAGCGGGAGGTTAGATACGCAGTATTTT.

This chain's CDR3 is CASSLVAGSLGETQYF. Written as DNA, the CDR3 is TGTGCCAGCAGCCTAGTAGCGGGGAGCCTAGGCGAGACCCAGTACTTC. The chain joins TRBV11-2 to TRBJ2-5; 8 nucleotides agree with TRBD2. J lost 5 bases, V lost 5 bases, and 13 bases had no gene match. The CDR3 length is 16 residues. CDR1 is SGHAT, CDR2 FQNNGV, per germline.

The chain employs TRBV7-6 and TRBJ1-4; D remains unclear. V lost 1 base, J lost 10 bases, and 10 bases lay in between. The length of the CDR3 is 13 residues. Germline lookup yields CDR1 SGHVS and CDR2 FNYEAQ. The CDR3 region has the DNA TGTGCCAGCAGCTTAGAGCCGGGAGGAAAACTGTTTTTT. It yields the protein CASSLEPGGKLFF. The whole variable domain, remainder taken from reference TRBV7-6 and TRBJ1-4, is GAGVSQSPRYKVTKRGQDVALRCDPISGHVSLYWYRQALGQGPEFLTYFNYEAQQDKSGLPNDRFSAERPEGSISTLTIQRTEQRDSAMYRCASSLEPGGKLFFGSGTQLSVL.

This rearrangement joins TRBV11-3 to TRBJ2-5; 12 positions match TRBD2. Germline V lookup: CDR1 SGHNT, CDR2 YENEEA. V was pared by 5 bases and J by 2 bases, with 6 bases of the junction left unmatched. The CDR3 totals 16 residues. CDR3 sequence: CASSRGLAGNQETQYF. For the CDR3, the DNA is TGTGCCAGCAGCAGAGGACTAGCGGGGAATCAAGAGACCCAGTACTTC. Complete variable domain (other parts from reference TRBV11-3 and TRBJ2-5): EAGVVQSPRYKIIEKKQPVAFWCNPISGHNTLYWYLQNLGQGPELLIRYENEEAVDDSQLPKDRFSAERLKGVDSTLKIQPAELGDSAVYLCASSRGLAGNQETQYFGPGTRLLVL.

The sample holds a few counts of this clone. This chain joins TRBV30 and TRBJ2-1; tentatively, D is TRBD1 (5 bases). This CDR3 has 15 residues. CDR1 and CDR2 (germline): GTSNPN, SVGIG (reference sequence). V dropped 5 bases and J dropped 4 bases, with 18 bases sitting between them. CDR3 loop: CAWDFRGSLYNEQFF. DNA of the CDR3: TGTGCCTGGGATTTTAGGGGCAGTTTATACAATGAGCAGTTCTTC.

The chain links TRBV7-2 to TRBJ1-2; D is perhaps TRBD1 (5 bases). Germline CDR1 and CDR2: SGHTA and FQGNSA. The CDR3 has 15 amino acids. The V end lost 0 bases, the J end lost 1 base, and 9 bases lay between the germline ends. CDR3 amino acids: CASSLAGAGNYGYTF. The CDR3 bases are TGTGCCAGCAGCTTAGCAGGGGCCGGTAACTATGGCTACACCTTC. Full variable domain (outside the CDR3, taken from reference TRBV7-2 and TRBJ1-2): GAGVSQSPSNKVTEKGKDVELRCDPISGHTALYWYRQSLGQGLEFLIYFQGNSAPDKSGLPSDRFSAERTGGSVSTLTIQRTQQEDSAVYLCASSLAGAGNYGYTFGSGTRLTVV.

The chain carries TRBV28 and TRBJ1-2; the D is unclear. Germline CDR1 and CDR2: MDHEN and SYDVKM. V was trimmed by 1 base and J by 5 bases, leaving 17 bases between them. This CDR3 is 16 amino acids long. CDR3 residues: CASSLYPSARGYGYTF. CDR3 bases: TGTGCCAGCAGTTTATACCCCTCGGCCAGAGGGTATGGCTACACCTTC.

The chain uses TRBV29-1 and TRBJ2-1, with 10 bases fitting TRBD2. CDR3 size: 17 residues. V was pared by 4 bases and J by 0 bases, with 9 bases of the junction left unmatched. Germline V gene lookup returns CDR1 SQVTM and CDR2 ANQGSEA. The CDR3 DNA follows: TGCAGCGTTGGCCGGACTAGCGGCGGGGGCTCCTACAATGAGCAGTTCTTC. Protein: CSVGRTSGGGSYNEQFF.

J is TRBJ2-3 and V is TRBV30, with D possibly being TRBD2 (6 bases). This CDR3 has 14 residues. Germline V lookup: CDR1 GTSNPN, CDR2 SVGIG (reference sequence). V was pared by 2 bases and J by 4 bases, with 13 bases between. The CDR3 reads CAWSRRDWSDTQYF. Written as DNA, the CDR3 is TGTGCCTGGAGTCGGAGGGACTGGTCAGATACGCAGTATTTT. Looking up the rest from reference TRBV30 and TRBJ2-3 gives the full variable domain: SQTIHQWPATLVQPVGSPLSLECTVEGTSNPNLYWYRQAAGRGLQLLFYSVGIGQISSEVPQNLSASRPQDRQFILSSKKLLLSDSGFYLCAWSRRDWSDTQYFGPGTRLTVL.

There are a few counts of this clone. The CDR3 DNA sequence: TGTGCCTGCCCGACAGGGTACCCCAATGAGCAGTTCTTC. Its translation: CACPTGYPNEQFF. The rearrangement joins TRBV21-1 to TRBJ2-1; the tabulated D call, TRBD1, remains unverified against the DNA. TRBV21-1 is a recognized pseudogene. CDR3 length: 13 residues.

This clone showed up just a few times. The J gene is TRBJ1-2, the V gene TRBV28; TRBD1 aligns across 10 bases. This CDR3 spans 14 amino acids. J lost 8 bases, V lost 5 bases, and 8 bases had no gene match. The germline V gene has CDR1 MDHEN and CDR2 SYDVKM. In DNA form, the CDR3 reads TGTGCCAGCAGTGAGGCCAAGACAGGGGGCGGCTACACCTTC. Protein: CASSEAKTGGGYTF.

This clone has more than one count but fewer than ten. V and J are TRBV5-1 and TRBJ2-2; 11 bases fit TRBD2. Germline V gene sequence: CDR1 SGHRS, CDR2 YFSETQ. The CDR3 is 19 amino acids. The J segment lost 6 bases and the V segment lost 0 bases, leaving 13 bases of the junction unmatched. As DNA, the CDR3 is TGCGCCAGCAGCTTGGCCTTAACTAGCGGGAGAGACAGCCCCGGGGAGCTGTTTTTT. This codes for CASSLALTSGRDSPGELFF.

This clone occurred a few times. The gene calls are TRBV18 and TRBJ2-1, with 13 bases aligning to TRBD2. J gave up 7 bases and V 3 bases, and 6 bases lay outside the gene matches. The V gene's germline CDR1 is KGHSH and CDR2 LQKENI. This CDR3 is built from 16 residues. CDR3 DNA sequence: TGTGCCAGCTCACCCCAACTAGCGGGAGGGAGGAATGAGCAGTTCTTC. Translation: CASSPQLAGGRNEQFF. Looking up the rest from reference TRBV18 and TRBJ2-1 gives the full variable domain: NAGVMQNPRHLVRRRGQEARLRCSPMKGHSHVYWYRQLPEEGLKFMVYLQKENIIDESGMPKERFSAEFPKEGPSILRIQQVVRGDSAAYFCASSPQLAGGRNEQFFGPGTRLTVL.

Points on this clone: A read error may produce the germline difference seen at one junction end. The chain combines TRBV10-3 with TRBJ1-5; D gene uncertain. The CDR3 extends over 14 amino acids. Germline CDR1 ENHRY, CDR2 SYGVKD. This CDR3 is CAISESNTVQTQHF. CDR3 nucleotide sequence: TGTGCCATCAGTGAGTCAAATACAGTTCAGACCCAGCATTTT.

This clone was detected only a few times. The gene calls are TRBV7-9 and TRBJ2-7; 9 bases are a match to TRBD2. The CDR3 has 17 amino acids. Germline CDR1 reads SEHNR; CDR2 reads FQNEAQ (reference sequence). Trimming removed 0 bases from V and 7 bases from J; junction bases left unmatched: 13. The CDR3 DNA sequence: TGTGCCAGCAGCTTAGCGCGAGGGACTAGCCTAAATCCGGAGCAGTACGTC. Translation: CASSLARGTSLNPEQYV.

This clone occurred a few times. In DNA, the CDR3 is TGTGCCAGCAGCCCGGACAGAAGGAACACTGAAGCTTTCTTT. Its translation: CASSPDRRNTEAFF. The chain couples TRBV5-4 to TRBJ1-1, with D maybe TRBD1 (6 bases). The length of the CDR3 is 14 residues. Trimming shortened V by 4 bases and J by 1 base, and 11 bases separated the two germline ends. The V gene's germline CDR1 is SGHNT and CDR2 YYREEE (reference sequence).